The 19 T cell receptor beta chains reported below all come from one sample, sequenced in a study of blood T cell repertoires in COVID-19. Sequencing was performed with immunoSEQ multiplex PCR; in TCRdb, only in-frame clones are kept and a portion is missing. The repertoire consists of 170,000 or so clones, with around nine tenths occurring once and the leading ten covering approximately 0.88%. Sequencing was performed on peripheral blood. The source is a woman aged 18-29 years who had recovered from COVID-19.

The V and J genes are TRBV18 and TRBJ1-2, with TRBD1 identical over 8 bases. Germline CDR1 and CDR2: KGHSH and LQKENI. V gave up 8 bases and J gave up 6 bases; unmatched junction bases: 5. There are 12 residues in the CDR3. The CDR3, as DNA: TGTGCCAGCCGCGACAGGGGAAATGGCTACACCTTC. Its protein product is CASRDRGNGYTF. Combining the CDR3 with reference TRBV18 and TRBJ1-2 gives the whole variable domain NAGVMQNPRHLVRRRGQEARLRCSPMKGHSHVYWYRQLPEEGLKFMVYLQKENIIDESGMPKERFSAEFPKEGPSILRIQQVVRGDSAAYFCASRDRGNGYTFGSGTRLTVV.

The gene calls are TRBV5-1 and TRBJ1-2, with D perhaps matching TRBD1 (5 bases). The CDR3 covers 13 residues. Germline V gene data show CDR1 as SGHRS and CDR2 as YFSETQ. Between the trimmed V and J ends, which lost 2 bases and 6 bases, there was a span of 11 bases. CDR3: CASSFGQGDGYTF. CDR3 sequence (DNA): TGCGCCAGCAGCTTCGGGCAGGGCGATGGCTACACCTTC. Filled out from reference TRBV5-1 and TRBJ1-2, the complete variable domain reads KAGVTQTPRYLIKTRGQQVTLSCSPISGHRSVSWYQQTPGQGLQFLFEYFSETQRNKGNFPGRFSGRQFSNSRSEMNVSTLELGDSALYLCASSFGQGDGYTFGSGTRLTVV.

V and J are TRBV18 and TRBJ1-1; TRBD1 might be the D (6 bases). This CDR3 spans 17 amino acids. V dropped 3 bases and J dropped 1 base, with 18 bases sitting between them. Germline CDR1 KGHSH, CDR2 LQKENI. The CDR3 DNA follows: TGTGCCAGCTCACCGGCGGGGGCCGTCGCGGAGAACACTGAAGCTTTCTTT. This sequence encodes CASSPAGAVAENTEAFF.

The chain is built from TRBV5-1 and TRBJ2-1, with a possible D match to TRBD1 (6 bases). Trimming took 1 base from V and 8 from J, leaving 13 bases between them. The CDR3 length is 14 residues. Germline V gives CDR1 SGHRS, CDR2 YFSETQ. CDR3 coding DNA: TGCGCCAGCAGCTTGCAACAGGGAAAAGATGAGCAGTTCTTC. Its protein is CASSLQQGKDEQFF.

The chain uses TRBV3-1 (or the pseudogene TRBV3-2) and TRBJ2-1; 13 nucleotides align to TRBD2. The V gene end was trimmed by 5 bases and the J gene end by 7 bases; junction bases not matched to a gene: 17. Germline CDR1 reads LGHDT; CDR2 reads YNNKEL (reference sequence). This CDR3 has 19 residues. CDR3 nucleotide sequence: TGTGCCAGCAGCAGTTTCGGTCGATTACCGGGACTAGCGGGAAATGAGCAGTTCTTC. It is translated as CASSSFGRLPGLAGNEQFF.

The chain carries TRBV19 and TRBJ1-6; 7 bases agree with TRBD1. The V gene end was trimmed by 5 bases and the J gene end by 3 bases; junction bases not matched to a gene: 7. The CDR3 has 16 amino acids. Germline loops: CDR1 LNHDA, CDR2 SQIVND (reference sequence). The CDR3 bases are TGTGCCAGTAGTGGCCCGACAGGGAACTATAATTCACCCCTCCACTTT. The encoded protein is CASSGPTGNYNSPLHF.

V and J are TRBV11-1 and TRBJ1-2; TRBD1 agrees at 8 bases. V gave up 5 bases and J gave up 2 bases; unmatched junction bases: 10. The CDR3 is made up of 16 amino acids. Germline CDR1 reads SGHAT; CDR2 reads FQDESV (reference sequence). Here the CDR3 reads CASSPRTGFVNYGYTF. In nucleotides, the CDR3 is TGTGCCAGCAGCCCCAGGACAGGGTTTGTGAACTATGGCTACACCTTC.

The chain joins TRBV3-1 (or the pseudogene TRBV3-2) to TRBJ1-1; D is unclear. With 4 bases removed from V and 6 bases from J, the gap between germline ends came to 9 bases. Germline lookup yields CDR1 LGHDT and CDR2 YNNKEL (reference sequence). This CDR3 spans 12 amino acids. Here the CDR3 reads CASSRRESEAFF. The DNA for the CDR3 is TGTGCCAGCAGCCGACGGGAGTCTGAAGCTTTCTTT.

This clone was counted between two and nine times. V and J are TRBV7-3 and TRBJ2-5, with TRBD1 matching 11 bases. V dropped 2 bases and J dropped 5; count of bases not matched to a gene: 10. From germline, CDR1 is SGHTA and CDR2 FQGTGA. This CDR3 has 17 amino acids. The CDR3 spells CASSLGIRDRGLETQYF. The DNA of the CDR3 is TGTGCCAGCAGCTTAGGAATCCGGGACAGGGGGTTGGAGACCCAGTACTTC.

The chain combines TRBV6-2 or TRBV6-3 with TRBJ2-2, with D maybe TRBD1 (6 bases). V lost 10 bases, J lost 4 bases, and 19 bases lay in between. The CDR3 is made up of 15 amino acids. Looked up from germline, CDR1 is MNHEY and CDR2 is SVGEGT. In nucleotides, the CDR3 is TGTGCCACCAGATACAGGGTTAGGGGCACCGGGGAGCTGTTTTTT. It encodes CATRYRVRGTGELFF.

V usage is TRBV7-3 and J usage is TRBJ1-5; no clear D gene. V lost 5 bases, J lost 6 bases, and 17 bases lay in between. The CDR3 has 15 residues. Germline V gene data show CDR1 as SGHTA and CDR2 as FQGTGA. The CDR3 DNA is TGTGCCAGCAGCCTCCGGGGAGGTGGACGTCAGCCCCAGCATTTT. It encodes CASSLRGGGRQPQHF.

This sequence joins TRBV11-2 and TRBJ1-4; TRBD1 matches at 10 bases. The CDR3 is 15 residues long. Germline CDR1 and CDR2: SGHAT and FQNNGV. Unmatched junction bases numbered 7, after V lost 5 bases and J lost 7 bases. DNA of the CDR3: TGTGCCAGCAGCGCAGACAGGGGGCGGGTTGAAAAACTGTTTTTT. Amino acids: CASSADRGRVEKLFF.

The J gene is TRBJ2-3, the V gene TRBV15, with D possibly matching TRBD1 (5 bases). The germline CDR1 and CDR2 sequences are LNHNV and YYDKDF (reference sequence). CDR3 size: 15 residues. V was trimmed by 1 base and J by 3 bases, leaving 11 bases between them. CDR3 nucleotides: TGTGCCACCAGCAGAGTCAGGGTTAATACAGATACGCAGTATTTT. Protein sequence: CATSRVRVNTDTQYF.

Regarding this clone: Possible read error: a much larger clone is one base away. The CDR3 reads CASSDGTSTDTQYF. CDR3 DNA: TGTGCCAGCAGTGACGGGACTAGCACAGATACGCAGTATTTT. V usage is TRBV6-4 and J usage is TRBJ2-3; possibly TRBD2 for D (6 bases). CDR3 length equals 14 residues. CDR1 is MRHNA and CDR2 is SNTAGT in the germline V gene. Trimming pared 2 bases from V and 0 bases from J, leaving 6 bases between.

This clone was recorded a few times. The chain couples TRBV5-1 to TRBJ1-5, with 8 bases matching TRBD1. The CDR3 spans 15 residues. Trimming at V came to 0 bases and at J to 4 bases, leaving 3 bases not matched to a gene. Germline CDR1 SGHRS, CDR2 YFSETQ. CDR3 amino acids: CASSLGTGRNQPQHF. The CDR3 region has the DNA TGCGCCAGCAGCTTGGGGACAGGGCGGAATCAGCCCCAGCATTTT.

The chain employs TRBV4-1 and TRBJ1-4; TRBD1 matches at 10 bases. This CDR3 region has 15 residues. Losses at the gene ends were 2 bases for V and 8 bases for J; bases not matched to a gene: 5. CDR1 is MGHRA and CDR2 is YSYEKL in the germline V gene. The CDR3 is CASSQQTGGLEKLFF. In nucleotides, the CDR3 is TGCGCCAGCAGCCAACAGACAGGGGGCTTAGAAAAACTGTTTTTT.

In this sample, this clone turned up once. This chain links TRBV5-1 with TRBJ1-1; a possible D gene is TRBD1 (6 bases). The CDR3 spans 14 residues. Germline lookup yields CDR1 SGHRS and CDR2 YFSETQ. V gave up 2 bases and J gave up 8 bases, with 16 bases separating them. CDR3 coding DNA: TGCGCCAGCAGCTTTACGACAGGATCAGGCGAAGCTTTCTTT. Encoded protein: CASSFTTGSGEAFF.

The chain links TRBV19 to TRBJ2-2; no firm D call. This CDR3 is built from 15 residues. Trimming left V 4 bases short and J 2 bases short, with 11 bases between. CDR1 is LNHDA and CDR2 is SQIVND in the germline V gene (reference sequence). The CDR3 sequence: CASSRYSVNTGELFF. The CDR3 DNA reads TGTGCCAGTAGTAGGTACTCGGTTAACACCGGGGAGCTGTTTTTT.

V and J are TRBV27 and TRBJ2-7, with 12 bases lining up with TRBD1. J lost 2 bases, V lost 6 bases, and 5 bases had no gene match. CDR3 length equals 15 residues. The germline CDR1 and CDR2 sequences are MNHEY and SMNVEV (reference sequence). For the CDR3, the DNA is TGTGCCAGCAGCCCGGGGACAGGGGGCCCCTACGAGCAGTACTTC. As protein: CASSPGTGGPYEQYF.